This T cell receptor beta chain was observed in a study of siplizumab effects on memory and regulatory T cells. Worth noting for this clone: The antigen is not known.

This CDR3 contains 13 residues. The V end was cut by 5 bases, the J end by 0 bases, with 5 bases between. Germline V gives CDR1 SGHRS, CDR2 YFSETQ. Study-wide findings and caveats: In controls, approximately 28% of mappable alloreactive CD4+ clones were Treg-derived on average, versus about 75% with siplizumab. Assignment of a naive or memory phenotype failed for roughly 80-97% of the proliferating CD4+ or CD8+ clones. Siplizumab produced a significant reduction in alloreactive sequences that were traceable to unstimulated CD4+ memory cells. Naive T cells were seen as more diverse than memory cells and as major alloresponse contributors.

Profiled with immunoSEQ multiplex PCR; TCRdb holds only in-frame clones, not every one. The profile covers around 97,000 clones, with roughly 94% appearing a single time and 1.3% taken by the ten largest. Material: non-Treg CD4+ T cells sorted from blood. This sequence was found in a human donor in good health. The J gene is TRBJ2-2, the V gene TRBV5-1; D not certain. CDR3 protein: CASSKTNTGELFF. As DNA, the CDR3 is TGCGCCAGCAGTAAGACGAACACCGGGGAGCTGTTTTTT.